The rows below give T cell receptor beta chains drawn from one sample of a study of shared clonotypes between healthy human individuals. Sequencing used immunoSEQ multiplex PCR; TCRdb keeps in-frame clones, though not all of them. The sample shows roughly 700,000 clones, around 72% of them seen only once. The sequenced sample was memory CD4+ T cells sorted from blood. These receptors were collected from a woman in her 30s in good health. The CDR3 runs from the conserved cysteine through the conserved F or W. Fields, in order: V gene, CDR3 protein.

TRBV7-9 CASSSSSYRDEQFF
TRBV7-2 CASSSNYNEQFF
TRBV19 CASSDDPRNYGYTF
TRBV28 CASLTRGPSYEQYF
TRBV6-7 CASSYRGRTYEQYF
TRBV5-1 CASSLSPGSSGNTIYF
TRBV5-4 CASSLEGVGFSGDTQYF
TRBV7-7 CASSPTVISYEQYF
TRBV4-1 CASSQERDPKSTDTQYF
TRBV28 CASGGPGGSFYEQYF
TRBV5-1 CASSGTNYGYTF
TRBV7-2 CASSLEASDHNEQFF
TRBV7-9 CASSPGLAGESDEQYF
TRBV5-1 CASSLGGSGQETQYF
TRBV6-1 CASSVRQVGSGANVLTF
TRBV6-5 CASSLAGDSQETQYF
TRBV28 CASSGTSPFF
TRBV4-2 CASSPGSTSGRSYEQFF
TRBV10-2 CASTYQAPGTGELFF
TRBV5-1 CASRLSAGVNSPLHF
TRBV5-8 CASSFKRGAWQPQHF
TRBV6-1 CASRPEDRPQHF
TRBV25-1 CASSSPSWEGLDTIYF
TRBV28 CASSPQGFTQHF
TRBV2 CASRTGWGAKGNNEQFF
TRBV5-1 CASSLSTGGSSGANVLTF
TRBV5-1 CASSPGTGGTGEQYF
TRBV11-1 CASQLAGYTDTQYF
TRBV5-1 CASSFLHLAGALETQYF
TRBV10-1 CASSESMGIQETQYF
TRBV11-2 CASSSHSGTGDMRAYEQYF
TRBV19 CASSAGGVSGELFF
TRBV16 CASSQGTGWRNTIYF
TRBV25-1 CASSEFIATDTQYF
TRBV29-1 CSVGDTLLLANYGYTF
TRBV5-1 CASSLGDRDEGKLFF
TRBV28 CASSRPNYGYTF
TRBV5-1 CASSLVGGNQPQHF
TRBV30 CAWNPLAAGNTEAFF
TRBV19 CASRKQDNQPQHF
TRBV6-6 CASSYTGGRPYNEQFF
TRBV11-2 CASSPGRGTYEQYF
TRBV27 CASSQDPAGELFF
TRBV7-9 CASSPTRVWKTQYF
TRBV28 CASRTGQRNTEAFF
TRBV6-1 CASSEAGGTGGYEQYF
TRBV18 CASSQEQGTMNTEAFF
TRBV27 CASSSILGPSYEQYF
TRBV9 CASSVGQENTIYF
TRBV18 CASSPGYTNEKLFF
TRBV27 CASSPRTGSGLEQYF
TRBV11-2 CASSTPTVYNEQFF
TRBV5-1 CASSLGFREEQYF
TRBV7-9 CASSLGRVLEQYF